Below are 25 T cell receptor beta chains sequenced from a single sample in a study of cytomegalovirus exposure and HLA in healthy donors. PCR was performed using 60 Vbeta and 13 Jbeta primers. Sequencing used immunoSEQ multiplex PCR; TCRdb keeps in-frame clones, though not all of them. Found here are about 170,000 clones, 60% to 80% of them singletons; the top ten hold 0.85% to 1%. Sequencing input: PBMCs. The receptor source for this set is a woman in her 50s in good health and CMV-seropositive.

The chain couples TRBV18 to TRBJ1-4, with unresolved D. The CDR3 runs 15 residues. CDR1 is KGHSH, CDR2 LQKENI, per germline. V gave up 5 bases and J gave up 8 bases, with 18 bases separating them. CDR3 region: CASSSLGASGEKLFF. CDR3 DNA: TGTGCCAGCTCATCCCTGGGTGCCAGCGGCGAAAAACTGTTTTTT.

CDR3 coding DNA: TGTGCCAGCAGTCCAGATAGGGGACAGGGGAACACTGAAGCTTTCTTT. Amino acids: CASSPDRGQGNTEAFF. The chain couples TRBV25-1 to TRBJ1-1, with 9 bases fitting TRBD1. The CDR3 is made up of 16 amino acids. Germline CDR1 reads MGHDK; CDR2 reads SYGVNS. J gave up 1 base and V 5 bases, and 8 bases lay outside the gene matches.

This clone has more than one count but fewer than ten. V and J are TRBV7-9 and TRBJ1-1, with D uncertain. The CDR3 totals 13 residues. V was clipped by 0 bases and J by 2 bases, with 4 bases between them. In germline, CDR1 is SEHNR, CDR2 FQNEAQ (reference sequence). CDR3 sequence reads: CASSLAANTEAFF. The CDR3 nucleotides read TGTGCCAGCAGCTTAGCAGCCAACACTGAAGCTTTCTTT.

This sequence joins TRBV4-2 and TRBJ2-1; TRBD2 agrees at 13 bases. This CDR3 is built from 17 residues. The V gene's germline CDR1 is LGHNA and CDR2 YNFKEQ. Trimming removed 1 base from V and 0 bases from J; junction bases left unmatched: 0. CDR3 amino acids: CASSQGTSGSSYNEQFF. For the CDR3, the DNA is TGTGCCAGCAGCCAAGGGACTAGCGGGAGCTCCTACAATGAGCAGTTCTTC.

The CDR3 protein is CASSVGRDQAEQYF. CDR3 sequence (DNA): TGTGCCAGCAGCGTGGGCAGGGATCAAGCCGAGCAGTACTTC. The V gene is TRBV9, the J gene TRBJ2-7, with D perhaps TRBD1 (5 bases). V gave up 2 bases and J gave up 6 bases, with 15 bases separating them. This CDR3 has 14 amino acids. Germline CDR1 and CDR2: SGDLS and YYNGEE.

The chain couples TRBV7-8 to TRBJ1-1, with TRBD1 identical over 7 bases. Per germline, CDR1 SGHVS and CDR2 FQNEAQ. The CDR3 consists of 13 residues. Unmatched junction bases numbered 7, after V lost 6 bases and J lost 6 bases. CDR3 in DNA: TGTGCCAGCAGGTTAACAGGGGTGGCTGAAGCTTTCTTT. This sequence encodes CASRLTGVAEAFF.

The rearrangement joins TRBV19 to TRBJ1-4, with 8 bases identical to TRBD1. The CDR3 spans 14 residues. The trim removed 7 bases at V and 2 bases at J, leaving 3 bases unmatched. Germline V gives CDR1 LNHDA, CDR2 SQIVND (reference sequence). In DNA form, the CDR3 reads TGTGCCAGTAAGCAGGGGGCGACTAATGAAAAACTGTTTTTT. Encoded protein: CASKQGATNEKLFF. Using reference TRBV19 and TRBJ1-4 for the parts outside the CDR3, the full variable domain is DGGITQSPKYLFRKEGQNVTLSCEQNLNHDAMYWYRQDPGQGLRLIYYSQIVNDFQKGDIAEGYSVSREKKESFPLTVTSAQKNPTAFYLCASKQGATNEKLFFGSGTQLSVL.

This rearrangement joins TRBV5-8 to TRBJ2-7; 7 bases match TRBD1. Germline trimming cut 4 bases from V and 2 bases from J; bases unmatched to any gene: 6. From germline, CDR1 is SGHTS and CDR2 YDEGEE. The CDR3 runs 14 residues. The CDR3 nucleotides are TGTGCCAGCAGCCCGGGGACAGTTACCTACGAGCAGTACTTC. This gives the protein CASSPGTVTYEQYF.

The chain employs TRBV5-4 and TRBJ2-6; the match to TRBD2 covers 8 bases. The CDR3 spans 18 residues. Unmatched junction bases numbered 15, after V lost 6 bases and J lost 4 bases. Per germline, CDR1 SGHNT and CDR2 YYREEE (reference sequence). Written as DNA, the CDR3 is TGTGCCAGCACCCCGGGGGGGGCCACGGGGTTAGGGGCCAACGTCCTGACTTTC. This encodes CASTPGGATGLGANVLTF.

V gene TRBV6-1 combines with J gene TRBJ1-2, with D hard to call. The CDR3 length is 14 residues. Trimming took off 0 bases at V and 3 bases at J, with 8 bases between the two ends. Germline loops: CDR1 MNHNS, CDR2 SASEGT. The CDR3 protein is CASSEAPRDYGYTF. For the CDR3, the DNA is TGTGCCAGCAGTGAAGCGCCCCGAGACTATGGCTACACCTTC.

The chain couples TRBV5-6 to TRBJ2-1; D call uncertain. V was pared by 0 bases and J by 8 bases, with 9 bases between. The CDR3 runs 13 residues. CDR1 SGHDT and CDR2 YYEEEE come from the germline V gene. Here the CDR3 reads CASSLAPADEQFF. The CDR3 nucleotides are TGTGCCAGCAGCTTGGCCCCGGCGGATGAGCAGTTCTTC.

V is TRBV2 and J is TRBJ1-2; D uncertain. This CDR3 spans 11 amino acids. The V gene's germline CDR1 is SNHLY and CDR2 FYNNEI. The germline V and J ends were trimmed by 4 bases and 8 bases, with 8 bases remaining between them. The chain's CDR3 is CASSVLQGYTF. DNA of the CDR3: TGTGCCAGCAGTGTTTTGCAGGGCTACACCTTC.

This chain uses TRBV2 with TRBJ2-1; no clear D gene. There are 11 residues in the CDR3. V was shortened by 4 bases and J by 6 bases, with 4 bases between the two germline ends. CDR1 and CDR2 (germline): SNHLY, FYNNEI. Here the CDR3 reads CASSAINEQFF. The CDR3, as DNA: TGTGCCAGCAGTGCAATCAATGAGCAGTTCTTC.

The chain combines TRBV6-1 with TRBJ2-7; weak D call: TRBD1 (6 bases). Trimming took 4 bases from V and 3 from J, leaving 16 bases between them. CDR3 size: 15 residues. Germline CDR1 and CDR2: MNHNS and SASEGT. The CDR3 DNA reads TGTGCCAGCAGTGGATGGAGGACAGTGGACTACGAGCAGTACTTC. It encodes CASSGWRTVDYEQYF.

The chain combines TRBV27 with TRBJ2-7; 13 bases line up with TRBD2. After removal of 6 bases from V and 2 bases from J, the junction contained 4 bases not matched to a gene. The germline CDR1 and CDR2 sequences are MNHEY and SMNVEV (reference sequence). CDR3 length: 15 residues. The CDR3 here is CASRIGTSGAYEQYF. In nucleotides, the CDR3 is TGTGCCAGCAGAATCGGGACTAGCGGGGCCTACGAGCAGTACTTC.

This clone was counted only a few times. The rearrangement links TRBV7-8 to TRBJ1-4; a weak D match, TRBD1 (5 bases). The V gene lost 7 bases and the J gene lost 4 bases, with 13 bases spanning the gap. Looked up from germline, CDR1 is SGHVS and CDR2 is FQNEAQ. The CDR3 covers 14 residues. The CDR3 spells CASTTRQLNEKLFF. The CDR3, as DNA: TGTGCCAGCACCACACGACAGCTTAATGAAAAACTGTTTTTT.

The chain couples TRBV19 to TRBJ2-5; TRBD1 might be the D (6 bases). Between the trimmed V and J ends, which lost 8 bases and 3 bases, there was a span of 19 bases. The germline gives CDR1 LNHDA, CDR2 SQIVND (reference sequence). This CDR3 contains 15 residues. CDR3 amino acids: CASVDQRAGEETQYF. The DNA for the CDR3 is TGTGCCAGTGTCGACCAAAGAGCAGGGGAAGAGACCCAGTACTTC.

This clone was detected once. The chain recombines TRBV20-1 with TRBJ2-1; a weak D match, TRBD1 (6 bases). CDR3 length equals 11 residues. The germline gives CDR1 DFQATT, CDR2 SNEGSKA (reference sequence). The V and J ends lost 6 bases and 7 bases respectively, with 10 bases between them. The CDR3 region is CSAQGINEQFF. CDR3 nucleotides: TGCAGTGCCCAGGGGATAAATGAGCAGTTCTTC.

V is TRBV29-1 and J is TRBJ2-7; 11 nucleotides line up with TRBD2. The J call may be mistaken, given a closer DNA end match to TRBJ2-5. This CDR3 is built from 13 residues. Germline V lookup: CDR1 SQVTM, CDR2 ANQGSEA. The CDR3 coding sequence is TGCAGCGTAGGACTAGCGGGCCAAGAGACCCAGTACTTC. This translates into CSVGLAGQETQYF.

J is TRBJ2-7 and V is TRBV18; 11 nucleotides match TRBD1. CDR1 is KGHSH and CDR2 is LQKENI in the germline V gene. CDR3 length equals 16 residues. J lost 4 bases, V lost 3 bases, and 8 bases had no gene match. The CDR3 bases are TGTGCCAGCTCACCCTATTCCGGGACAGGGGGTTACGAGCAGTACTTC. Protein: CASSPYSGTGGYEQYF.

The V and J genes are TRBV29-1 and TRBJ1-2; D unresolved. CDR3 size: 13 residues. The germline V gene encodes CDR1 SQVTM and CDR2 ANQGSEA. V dropped 3 bases and J dropped 5 bases, with 13 bases sitting between them. The CDR3 region has the DNA TGCAGCGTTGAGGCAGCCGGAGGATATGGCTACACCTTC. It encodes CSVEAAGGYGYTF.

The V call is TRBV9, the J call TRBJ2-5; 9 bases match TRBD2. CDR3 length: 16 residues. J was trimmed by 1 base and V by 0 bases; bases with no gene match: 4. CDR1 SGDLS and CDR2 YYNGEE come from the germline V gene. The DNA of the CDR3 is TGTGCCAGCAGCGTAGCGGCGGGAGGGGGCCAAGAGACCCAGTACTTC. It specifies CASSVAAGGGQETQYF.

This chain uses TRBV6-6 with TRBJ1-1; the D is unclear. Trimming cost V 2 bases and J 0 bases, with 7 bases left between them. The CDR3 has 14 residues. Germline V gives CDR1 MNHNY, CDR2 SVGAGI (reference sequence). Here the CDR3 reads CASSYNRLNTEAFF. For the CDR3, the DNA is TGTGCCAGCAGTTACAACAGATTGAACACTGAAGCTTTCTTT.

The chain links TRBV9 to TRBJ2-1; a possible D gene is TRBD2 (7 bases). This CDR3 region has 19 residues. The germline CDR1 and CDR2 sequences are SGDLS and YYNGEE. V lost 4 bases, J lost 0 bases, and 23 bases lay in between. In nucleotides, the CDR3 is TGTGCCAGCAGCTCCCTTACATCGGGGGGCCCTAGCTCCTACAATGAGCAGTTCTTC. Translation: CASSSLTSGGPSSYNEQFF.

This clone was recorded a few times. J is TRBJ2-2 and V is TRBV7-9; a weak D match, TRBD2 (6 bases). The CDR3 runs to 14 residues. The V and J ends lost 5 bases and 6 bases respectively, with 13 bases between them. Germline V gene data show CDR1 as SEHNR and CDR2 as FQNEAQ (reference sequence). The CDR3 reads CASSPSWGAGELFF. The CDR3 DNA is TGTGCCAGCAGCCCTTCATGGGGGGCCGGGGAGCTGTTTTTT.